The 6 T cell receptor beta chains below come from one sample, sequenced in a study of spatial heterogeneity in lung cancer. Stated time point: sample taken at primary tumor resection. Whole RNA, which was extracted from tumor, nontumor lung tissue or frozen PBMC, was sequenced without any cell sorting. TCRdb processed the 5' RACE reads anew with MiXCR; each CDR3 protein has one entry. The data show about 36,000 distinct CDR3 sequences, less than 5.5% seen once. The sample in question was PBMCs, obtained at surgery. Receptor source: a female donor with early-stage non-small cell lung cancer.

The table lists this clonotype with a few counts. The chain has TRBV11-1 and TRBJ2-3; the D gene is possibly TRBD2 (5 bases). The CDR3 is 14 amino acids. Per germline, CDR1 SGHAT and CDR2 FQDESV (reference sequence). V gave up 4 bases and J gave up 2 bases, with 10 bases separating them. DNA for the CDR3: TGTGCCAGCAGCTCAGAGGGTATCACAGATACGCAGTATTTT. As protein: CASSSEGITDTQYF.

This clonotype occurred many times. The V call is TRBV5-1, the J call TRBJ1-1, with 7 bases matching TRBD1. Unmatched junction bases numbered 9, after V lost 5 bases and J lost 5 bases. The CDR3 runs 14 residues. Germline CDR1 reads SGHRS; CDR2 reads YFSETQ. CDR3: CASRQTGVGTEAFF. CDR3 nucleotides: TGCGCCAGCAGACAAACAGGGGTGGGTACTGAAGCTTTCTTT.

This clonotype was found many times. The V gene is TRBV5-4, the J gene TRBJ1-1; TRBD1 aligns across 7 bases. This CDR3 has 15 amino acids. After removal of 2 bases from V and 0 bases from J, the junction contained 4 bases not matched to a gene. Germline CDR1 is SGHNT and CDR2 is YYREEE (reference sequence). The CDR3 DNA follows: TGTGCCAGCAGCTTTTCGACAGGGATGAACACTGAAGCTTTCTTT. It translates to CASSFSTGMNTEAFF.

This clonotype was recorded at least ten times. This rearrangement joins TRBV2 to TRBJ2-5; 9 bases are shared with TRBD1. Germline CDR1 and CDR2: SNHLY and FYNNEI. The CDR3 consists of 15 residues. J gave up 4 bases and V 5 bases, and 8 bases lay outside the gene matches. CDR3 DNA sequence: TGTGCCAGCAGTCCCGGGACAGGGCGGGGAGAGACCCAGTACTTC. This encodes CASSPGTGRGETQYF.

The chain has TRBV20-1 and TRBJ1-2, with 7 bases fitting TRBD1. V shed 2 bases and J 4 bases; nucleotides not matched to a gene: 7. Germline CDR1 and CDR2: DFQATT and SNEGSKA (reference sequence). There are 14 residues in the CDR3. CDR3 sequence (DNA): TGCAGTGCTAGATTGACAGGGAGGGTCTATGGCTACACCTTC. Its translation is CSARLTGRVYGYTF.

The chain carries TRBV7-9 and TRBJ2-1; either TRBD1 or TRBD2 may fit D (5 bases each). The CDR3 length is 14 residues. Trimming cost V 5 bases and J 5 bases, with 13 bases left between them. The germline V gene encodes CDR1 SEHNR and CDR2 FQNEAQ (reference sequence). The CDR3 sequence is CASSPRGANNEQFF. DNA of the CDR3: TGTGCCAGCAGCCCTCGGGGCGCCAACAATGAGCAGTTCTTC.